The next 15 T cell receptor beta chains were all read from a single sample in a study of T cells after posttransplantation cyclophosphamide. Assay: immunoSEQ multiplex PCR; the TCRdb copy retains only in-frame clones and omits some. Of 51,000 or so clones listed, around 94% are singletons. The sample was PBMCs. The receptor source for this set is a woman aged 25 to 39 in good health and a related stem cell transplant donor.

This rearrangement joins TRBV2 to TRBJ1-4, with 9 nucleotides matching TRBD1. Germline V CDR1 and CDR2: SNHLY, FYNNEI. V shed 5 bases, J shed 3 bases, and the junction held 4 bases outside the gene matches. This CDR3 has 15 residues. CDR3 DNA: TGTGCCAGCAGTCCAACAGGGGGCTCTAATGAAAAACTGTTTTTT. Translation: CASSPTGGSNEKLFF.

The rearrangement joins TRBV28 to TRBJ1-2, with D unresolved. CDR3 length equals 15 residues. Germline V CDR1 and CDR2: MDHEN, SYDVKM. Deletions cut 5 bases from V and 3 bases from J, with 16 bases between. CDR3 nucleotides: TGTGCCAGCAGTACTCTGGAGATAAAACACTATGGCTACACCTTC. Translated: CASSTLEIKHYGYTF.

The J gene is TRBJ2-3, the V gene TRBV5-6; D perhaps matches TRBD2 (5 bases). Trimming cost V 4 bases and J 14 bases, with 23 bases left between them. The CDR3 has 14 amino acids. Germline lookup yields CDR1 SGHDT and CDR2 YYEEEE. The CDR3 sequence: CASSRAGWSRRWYF. The CDR3 bases are TGTGCCAGCAGCCGGGCGGGTTGGAGCCGACGATGGTATTTT.

The chain is built from TRBV7-2 and TRBJ2-2; tentative D call: TRBD2 (7 bases). Trimming took 8 bases from V and 3 from J, leaving 13 bases between them. This CDR3 comprises 14 residues. The germline CDR1 and CDR2 sequences are SGHTA and FQGNSA. CDR3 bases: TGTGCCAGCGGGCGGGGGCCCTACACCGGGGAGCTGTTTTTT. This gives the protein CASGRGPYTGELFF.

In its sample, this clone was seen once. V is TRBV19 and J is TRBJ1-5; D is ambiguous. V lost 4 bases, J lost 5 bases, and 15 bases lay in between. CDR1 and CDR2 from the germline V gene are LNHDA and SQIVND (reference sequence). There are 15 residues in the CDR3. The CDR3 bases are TGTGCCAGTAGTACAGGTGACAACCCTTATCAGCCCCAGCATTTT. Encoded protein: CASSTGDNPYQPQHF.

The CDR3 sequence: CASAGTVGEKLFF. The CDR3 DNA follows: TGTGCCAGCGCCGGGACAGTTGGTGAAAAACTGTTTTTT. The chain recombines TRBV25-1 with TRBJ1-4; 7 nucleotides agree with TRBD1. CDR3 size: 13 residues. V shed 8 bases, J shed 7 bases, and the junction held 7 bases outside the gene matches. From germline, CDR1 is MGHDK and CDR2 SYGVNS.

V and J are TRBV19 and TRBJ2-1; D is perhaps TRBD2 (5 bases). Trimming left V 6 bases short and J 9 bases short, with 15 bases between. From germline, CDR1 is LNHDA and CDR2 SQIVND (reference sequence). The CDR3 runs to 13 residues. The CDR3 is CASRPPSGGEQFF. DNA for the CDR3: TGTGCCAGTAGGCCCCCCTCCGGAGGTGAGCAGTTCTTC.

This chain joins TRBV18 and TRBJ2-6; TRBD1 is a possible D gene (8 bases). The germline V and J ends were trimmed by 2 bases and 2 bases, with 19 bases remaining between them. CDR3 length: 19 amino acids. Germline lookup yields CDR1 KGHSH and CDR2 LQKENI. CDR3 protein: CASSPTFGQGGPGANVLTF. The DNA for the CDR3 is TGTGCCAGCTCACCAACTTTTGGACAGGGAGGGCCTGGGGCCAACGTCCTGACTTTC.

The chain combines TRBV13 with TRBJ2-1; D not resolved. Trimming took 2 bases from V and 9 from J, leaving 8 bases between them. Germline CDR1 reads PRHDT; CDR2 reads FYEKMQ (reference sequence). The CDR3 spans 12 residues. The CDR3 DNA sequence: TGTGCCAGCAGCTTATCCAGGTCTGAGCAGTTCTTC. This gives the protein CASSLSRSEQFF.

The genes are TRBV27 and TRBJ1-1; a weak D match, TRBD1 (6 bases). Trimming took off 6 bases at V and 7 bases at J, with 21 bases between the two ends. CDR3 length: 15 residues. Germline values: CDR1 MNHEY, CDR2 SMNVEV (reference sequence). The CDR3, as DNA: TGTGCCAGCAGCAGGGAACAGGGCGTTTATAGTGAAGCTTTCTTT. It yields the protein CASSREQGVYSEAFF.

V and J are TRBV7-2 and TRBJ2-1; D gene uncertain. The CDR3 has 14 residues. The V gene lost 5 bases and the J gene lost 5 bases, with 13 bases spanning the gap. CDR1 SGHTA and CDR2 FQGNSA come from the germline V gene. The CDR3 coding sequence is TGTGCCAGCAGCCCTTCAGCGAAGAACAATGAGCAGTTCTTC. The encoded protein is CASSPSAKNNEQFF.

The chain has TRBV19 and TRBJ2-3, with D possibly matching TRBD2 (7 bases). Deletions cut 4 bases from V and 2 bases from J, with 13 bases between. This CDR3 region has 15 residues. From germline, CDR1 is LNHDA and CDR2 SQIVND (reference sequence). The CDR3 here is CASSKGGGTTDTQYF. In DNA form, the CDR3 reads TGTGCCAGTAGTAAGGGGGGGGGTACCACAGATACGCAGTATTTT.

The chain links TRBV2 to TRBJ2-3; 7 nucleotides agree with TRBD1. The ends lost 8 bases at V and 13 bases at J; junction bases unmatched: 15. The CDR3 contains 13 residues. Germline V gene lookup returns CDR1 SNHLY and CDR2 FYNNEI. The CDR3 coding sequence is TGTGCCAGCTCGGTAACGCGAGACAGGGTCGAGTATTTT. Encoded protein: CASSVTRDRVEYF.

This chain joins TRBV7-2 and TRBJ2-2; TRBD2 matches at 8 bases. The CDR3 length is 17 residues. J was trimmed by 2 bases and V by 2 bases; bases with no gene match: 7. Germline CDR1 reads SGHTA; CDR2 reads FQGNSA. The CDR3 nucleotides are TGTGCCAGCAGCTTATTTCCGGGGGGGCTCAACACCGGGGAGCTGTTTTTT. It encodes CASSLFPGGLNTGELFF.

The CDR3 region has the DNA TGTGCCAGCAGCGGGCTATTCGGGACTAGCGGAGCGAATCAGTTCTTC. Amino acid sequence: CASSGLFGTSGANQFF. The chain combines TRBV2 with TRBJ2-1; the match to TRBD2 covers 11 bases. This CDR3 has 16 residues. With V trimmed by 6 bases and J by 13 bases, 17 bases remained unmatched. Germline CDR1 reads SNHLY; CDR2 reads FYNNEI. Supplemented by reference TRBV2 and TRBJ2-1, the full variable domain reads EPEVTQTPSHQVTQMGQEVILRCVPISNHLYFYWYRQILGQKVEFLVSFYNNEISEKSEIFDDQFSVERPDGSNFTLKIRSTKLEDSAMYFCASSGLFGTSGANQFFGPGTRLTVL.